One sample yielded the 27 T cell receptor beta chains listed below, sequenced in a study of blood T cells in healthy people across ages. Together with a sample-barcoded 5' primer, a J-beta primer mix was included in a second PCR lasting about 6 to 11 cycles. MiXCR, run by TCRdb on the 5' RACE reads, gives a single entry per CDR3 protein. This sample has 1.5 million to 1.8 million distinct CDR3 sequences; approximately 43% occur once, and the top ten carry just over 4%. The sample was blood. The receptors stem from a woman between 18 and 29 years old in good health.

This clonotype appeared a few times. The chain combines TRBV7-2 with TRBJ1-1; D unclear. This CDR3 comprises 14 residues. Trimming left V 0 bases short and J 0 bases short, with 5 bases between. The germline gives CDR1 SGHTA, CDR2 FQGNSA. This CDR3 reads CASSLAPMNTEAFF. Here the CDR3 DNA reads TGTGCCAGCAGCTTAGCGCCCATGAACACTGAAGCTTTCTTT.

This clonotype was counted once. The chain is built from TRBV5-1 and TRBJ1-2, with TRBD1 matching over 7 bases. With V trimmed by 5 bases and J by 1 base, 8 bases remained unmatched. The CDR3 runs 15 residues. CDR1 SGHRS and CDR2 YFSETQ come from the germline V gene. Here the CDR3 DNA reads TGCGCCAGCAGAGAGGGGGACAGTAGTAACTATGGCTACACCTTC. This translates into CASREGDSSNYGYTF.

This clonotype was detected a few times. The V call is TRBV6-2 or TRBV6-3, the J call TRBJ2-3; TRBD2 agrees at 12 bases. V was clipped by 5 bases and J by 8 bases; unmatched bases: 8. Germline loops: CDR1 MNHEY, CDR2 SVGEGT. This CDR3 comprises 15 residues. CDR3 bases: TGTGCCAGCAGTACGACTAGCGGGAGTAGGATTACGCAGTATTTT. It codes for CASSTTSGSRITQYF.

Only a few counts were recorded for this clonotype. This chain uses TRBV2 with TRBJ2-2, with D perhaps matching TRBD1 (5 bases). The CDR3 extends over 13 amino acids. The germline V gene encodes CDR1 SNHLY and CDR2 FYNNEI. Trimming pared 7 bases from V and 5 bases from J, leaving 11 bases between. The CDR3 reads CASTLYRTGELFF. The CDR3 DNA sequence: TGTGCCAGCACTCTCTACAGGACCGGGGAGCTGTTTTTT.

This clonotype has a handful of counts. In nucleotides, the CDR3 is TGTGCCAGCACACAGGGTGGCGATGAGCAGTTCTTC. It translates to CASTQGGDEQFF. V gene TRBV12-3 or TRBV12-4 combines with J gene TRBJ2-1; a weak D match, TRBD1 (6 bases). The CDR3 consists of 12 residues. V was pared by 7 bases and J by 8 bases, with 12 bases between.

This clonotype was seen only a few times. This chain connects TRBV29-1 to TRBJ1-2; D might be TRBD1 (6 bases). This CDR3 contains 12 residues. Germline lookup yields CDR1 SQVTM and CDR2 ANQGSEA. V was cut by 5 bases and J by 8 bases, with 15 bases left in between. CDR3 sequence reads: CSVLTGIDGYTF. The CDR3 DNA is TGCAGCGTTCTCACAGGGATTGACGGCTACACCTTC.

The chain joins TRBV5-1 to TRBJ1-6; D unresolved. The CDR3 extends over 16 amino acids. Trimming took off 0 bases at V and 0 bases at J, with 7 bases between the two ends. Germline CDR1 is SGHRS and CDR2 is YFSETQ. The CDR3 loop reads CASSLVGASYNSPLHF. As DNA, the CDR3 is TGCGCCAGCAGCTTGGTTGGCGCCTCCTATAATTCACCCCTCCACTTT.

This clonotype was recorded a few times. This chain connects TRBV4-1 to TRBJ1-2; D perhaps matches TRBD1 (6 bases). Trimming took off 4 bases at V and 1 base at J, with 13 bases between the two ends. The CDR3 extends over 15 amino acids. In germline, CDR1 is MGHRA, CDR2 YSYEKL. The CDR3 coding sequence is TGCGCCAGCAGCCGGGAACAGGGATTTAACTATGGCTACACCTTC. Encoded protein: CASSREQGFNYGYTF.

This clonotype occurred a few times. The V and J genes are TRBV12-3 or TRBV12-4 and TRBJ1-1; D not certain. V shed 6 bases and J shed 2 bases, with 10 bases lying between them. The CDR3 consists of 13 residues. CDR3 amino acids: CASRTDRNTEAFF. CDR3 bases: TGTGCCAGCAGGACCGATAGAAACACTGAAGCTTTCTTT.

The chain recombines TRBV12-3 or TRBV12-4 with TRBJ1-5; D may be TRBD1 (6 bases). This CDR3 region has 18 residues. The ends were cut back, 5 bases at V and 0 bases at J, with 20 bases in the middle. CDR3 nucleotide sequence: TGTGCCAGCAGTCGACCGGACAGAGCTGCCTATAGCAATCAGCCCCAGCATTTT. It encodes CASSRPDRAAYSNQPQHF.

This rearrangement joins TRBV9 to TRBJ2-1; 10 positions agree with TRBD2. V gave up 4 bases and J gave up 2 bases; unmatched junction bases: 12. The CDR3 contains 18 residues. Germline values: CDR1 SGDLS, CDR2 YYNGEE. CDR3 in DNA: TGTGCCAGCAGCTCCGGGACTAGCGTTCCCGGGCCCTACAATGAGCAGTTCTTC. Translation gives CASSSGTSVPGPYNEQFF.

This clonotype was seen a few times. V is TRBV10-3 and J is TRBJ2-1; D perhaps matches TRBD2 (5 bases). Germline CDR1 is ENHRY and CDR2 is SYGVKD. Trimming stripped 0 bases from V and 1 base from J, with 28 bases between. The CDR3 totals 22 residues. CDR3 sequence: CAISESSVETGLNRQSYNEQFF. In DNA form, the CDR3 reads TGTGCCATCAGTGAGTCTAGCGTAGAGACCGGGCTAAACCGACAATCCTACAATGAGCAGTTCTTC.

This chain uses TRBV5-5 with TRBJ2-5; 9 nucleotides match TRBD1. Trimming removed 4 bases from V and 2 bases from J; junction bases left unmatched: 6. CDR1 SGHKS and CDR2 YYEKEE come from the germline V gene (reference sequence). The CDR3 runs 15 residues. The CDR3 reads CASSLTGGPQETQYF. CDR3 in DNA: TGTGCCAGCAGCCTTACAGGGGGCCCTCAAGAGACCCAGTACTTC.

In DNA, the CDR3 is TGCAGTGCTAGAGGGGCTAGCAATCAGCCCCAGCATTTT. It codes for CSARGASNQPQHF. The gene calls are TRBV20-1 and TRBJ1-5; D uncertain. Trimming cost V 1 base and J 0 bases, with 4 bases left between them. This CDR3 has 13 amino acids. CDR1 and CDR2 (germline): DFQATT, SNEGSKA (reference sequence).

This chain uses TRBV4-1 with TRBJ2-7; tentative D call: TRBD2 (5 bases). In germline, CDR1 is MGHRA, CDR2 YSYEKL. CDR3 size: 15 residues. Trimming took off 0 bases at V and 2 bases at J, with 11 bases between the two ends. CDR3 residues: CASSQEASRPYEQYF. CDR3 bases: TGCGCCAGCAGCCAAGAGGCTAGCCGGCCCTACGAGCAGTACTTC.

The chain recombines TRBV6-2 or TRBV6-3 with TRBJ2-3; 8 nucleotides match TRBD1. In germline, CDR1 is MNHEY, CDR2 SVGEGT. V was clipped by 3 bases and J by 3 bases; unmatched bases: 5. CDR3 size: 15 residues. The CDR3 nucleotides read TGTGCCAGCAGTTATGTCCAGGGGGCGACAGATACGCAGTATTTT. As protein: CASSYVQGATDTQYF.

The genes are TRBV6-1 and TRBJ1-2, with TRBD1 matching over 7 bases. Germline V CDR1 and CDR2: MNHNS, SASEGT. The length of the CDR3 is 15 residues. The V and J ends lost 1 base and 1 base, in that order; junction bases with no gene match: 3. The CDR3 here is CASSEGNRGNYGYTF. CDR3 coding DNA: TGTGCCAGCAGTGAAGGGAACAGGGGTAACTATGGCTACACCTTC.

The chain couples TRBV12-3 or TRBV12-4 to TRBJ2-1; 9 nucleotides align to TRBD2. The V gene end was trimmed by 6 bases and the J gene end by 5 bases; junction bases not matched to a gene: 8. The length of the CDR3 is 15 residues. The CDR3 DNA is TGTGCCAGCAGCCACCGAGCGGGGGGTAACAATGAGCAGTTCTTC. Its protein is CASSHRAGGNNEQFF.

This clonotype was recorded at least ten times. The chain recombines TRBV5-1 with TRBJ2-5, with D possibly matching TRBD1 (6 bases). The CDR3 runs to 14 residues. Germline loops: CDR1 SGHRS, CDR2 YFSETQ. V lost 2 bases, J lost 2 bases, and 10 bases lay in between. In nucleotides, the CDR3 is TGCGCCAGCAGCTTATGGGGGCGTCAAGAGACCCAGTACTTC. This encodes CASSLWGRQETQYF.

This rearrangement joins TRBV7-9 to TRBJ1-2, with D possibly matching TRBD1 (5 bases). The V end was cut by 1 base, the J end by 2 bases, with 14 bases between. The CDR3 length is 16 residues. Germline assignment: CDR1 SEHNR and CDR2 FQNEAQ (reference sequence). CDR3 in amino acids: CASSLDGVQGNYGYTF. The CDR3 DNA reads TGTGCCAGCAGCTTAGATGGTGTCCAGGGAAACTATGGCTACACCTTC.

With respect to this clonotype: One base away lies a much larger clone, so this may be a sequencing read error. V is TRBV20-1 and J is TRBJ2-1; weak D call: TRBD2 (6 bases). Trimming shortened V by 6 bases and J by 4 bases, and 16 bases separated the two germline ends. This CDR3 comprises 14 residues. CDR1 and CDR2 from the germline V gene are DFQATT and SNEGSKA (reference sequence). The CDR3 here is CSATAGRGYNEQFF. The CDR3 DNA reads as TGCAGTGCAACGGCCGGGAGAGGATACAATGAGCAGTTCTTC.

The chain uses TRBV9 and TRBJ1-4; 9 positions match TRBD1. CDR1 is SGDLS and CDR2 is YYNGEE in the germline V gene. With 4 bases clipped from V and 3 bases from J, the junction kept 7 bases outside the gene matches. The CDR3 runs 16 residues. The CDR3 loop is CASSPYGTGSNEKLFF. The CDR3 DNA sequence: TGTGCCAGCAGCCCCTACGGGACAGGGTCTAATGAAAAACTGTTTTTT.

The chain couples TRBV29-1 to TRBJ2-2; maybe TRBD2 (6 bases). This CDR3 region has 12 residues. Trimming left V 7 bases short and J 8 bases short, with 14 bases between. The germline V gene has CDR1 SQVTM and CDR2 ANQGSEA. Here the CDR3 reads CSADGGLGELFF. DNA of the CDR3: TGCAGCGCCGATGGGGGGTTAGGGGAGCTGTTTTTT.

The chain is built from TRBV4-3 and TRBJ1-6, with D uncertain. The CDR3 has 16 amino acids. CDR1 and CDR2 from the germline V gene are LGHNA and YSLEER. V lost 5 bases and J lost 1, with 12 bases in between. CDR3 nucleotides: TGCGCCAGCAGCTCCAAGTGGGGTTCCTATAATTCACCCCTCCACTTT. Protein product: CASSSKWGSYNSPLHF.

This sequence joins TRBV6-2 or TRBV6-3 and TRBJ2-1, with D maybe TRBD1 (7 bases). CDR1 and CDR2 (germline): MNHEY, SVGEGT. V was pared by 1 base and J by 5 bases, with 15 bases between. The CDR3 has 16 amino acids. Here the CDR3 reads CASSYYPGGGHNEQFF. The CDR3 DNA is TGTGCCAGCAGTTACTACCCAGGGGGAGGCCACAATGAGCAGTTCTTC.

This clonotype was observed at least ten times. The V and J genes are TRBV6-5 and TRBJ2-5; the match to TRBD2 covers 7 bases. This CDR3 has 14 amino acids. Losses at the gene ends were 0 bases for V and 3 bases for J; bases not matched to a gene: 1. Per the germline V gene, CDR1 is MNHEY and CDR2 is SVGAGI. The CDR3 protein is CASSYSAGEETQYF. CDR3 coding DNA: TGTGCCAGCAGTTACTCGGCGGGGGAAGAGACCCAGTACTTC.

The chain joins TRBV20-1 to TRBJ1-2, with no clear D. Germline CDR1 is DFQATT and CDR2 is SNEGSKA (reference sequence). Trimming left V 5 bases short and J 5 bases short, with 12 bases between. This CDR3 spans 12 amino acids. The CDR3 loop is CSASPTVYGYTF. The CDR3 DNA reads as TGCAGTGCTTCTCCGACGGTATATGGCTACACCTTC.